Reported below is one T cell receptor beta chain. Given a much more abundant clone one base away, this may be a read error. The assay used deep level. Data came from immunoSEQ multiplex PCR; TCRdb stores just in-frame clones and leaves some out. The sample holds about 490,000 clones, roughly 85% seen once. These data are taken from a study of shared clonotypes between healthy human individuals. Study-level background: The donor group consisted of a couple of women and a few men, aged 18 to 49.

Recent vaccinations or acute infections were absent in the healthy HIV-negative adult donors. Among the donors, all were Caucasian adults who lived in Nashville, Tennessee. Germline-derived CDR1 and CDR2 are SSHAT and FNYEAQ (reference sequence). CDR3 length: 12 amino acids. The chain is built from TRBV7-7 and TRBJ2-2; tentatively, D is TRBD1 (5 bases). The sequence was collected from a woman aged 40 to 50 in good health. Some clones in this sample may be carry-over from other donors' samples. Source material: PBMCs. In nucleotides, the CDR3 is TGTGCTAGCAGCTTAGGGGACGGGGAGCTGTTTTTT. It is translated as CASSLGDGELFF.